This passage covers 11 T cell receptor beta chains from one sample sequenced in a study of T cells after yellow fever vaccination. TCRdb fed the 5' RACE reads into MiXCR, producing one record per CDR3 protein. The top ten hold about 25% of the sample, which has about 110,000 distinct CDR3 sequences, 8.4% seen once. Sequencing used CD8+ T cells sorted from PBMCs, obtained 45 days after the yellow fever booster vaccination. These TCRs come from a young man who received the YFV17D yellow fever vaccine.

This clonotype has at least ten counts. V gene TRBV29-1 combines with J gene TRBJ2-3, with D possibly TRBD1 on 6 matching bases. Germline CDR1 reads SQVTM; CDR2 reads ANQGSEA. This CDR3 has 15 residues. V was clipped by 7 bases and J by 3 bases, with 20 bases between them. The CDR3 here is CSDSYARGGTDTQYF. The CDR3 DNA reads as TGCAGCGACTCATACGCCAGGGGCGGTACAGATACGCAGTATTTT.

As for this clonotype: The junction does not match germline at one end; this may be a read error. The chain recombines TRBV7-2 with TRBJ2-7; D unresolved. Looked up from germline, CDR1 is SGHTA and CDR2 is FQGNSA. This CDR3 has 13 residues. The CDR3 sequence is CASRLGGTYEQYF. For the CDR3, the DNA is TGTGCCAGCCGCTTAGGCGGAACCTACGAGCAGTACTTC.

This clonotype was counted between two and nine times. The chain links TRBV5-1 to TRBJ2-1; D remains unclear. Per the germline V gene, CDR1 is SGHRS and CDR2 is YFSETQ. The CDR3 runs to 14 residues. Trimming stripped 1 base from V and 0 bases from J, with 5 bases between. The CDR3 is CASSLLSSYNEQFF. The CDR3 DNA is TGCGCCAGCAGCTTGTTGAGCTCCTACAATGAGCAGTTCTTC.

This chain connects TRBV20-1 to TRBJ2-3; D may be TRBD2 (6 bases). V was trimmed by 5 bases and J by 5 bases, leaving 8 bases between them. CDR1 is DFQATT, CDR2 SNEGSKA, per germline (reference sequence). The CDR3 contains 11 residues. The chain's CDR3 is CSALGGDTQYF. CDR3 in DNA: TGCAGTGCTCTCGGGGGAGATACGCAGTATTTT.

In its sample, this clonotype was seen many times. This chain links TRBV20-1 with TRBJ2-3, with D unclear. The CDR3 totals 11 residues. With 5 bases removed from V and 4 bases from J, the gap between germline ends came to 7 bases. Germline assignment: CDR1 DFQATT and CDR2 SNEGSKA (reference sequence). DNA of the CDR3: TGCAGTGCTCGACTTGCAGATACGCAGTATTTT. Its protein product is CSARLADTQYF.

This clonotype has a count of ten or more. The chain uses TRBV7-2 and TRBJ2-1; TRBD2 might be the D (6 bases). The germline V and J ends were trimmed by 7 bases and 7 bases, with 17 bases remaining between them. This CDR3 spans 14 amino acids. Germline CDR1 reads SGHTA; CDR2 reads FQGNSA. The CDR3 sequence is CASTPFPSGNEQFF. The CDR3 bases are TGTGCCAGCACCCCGTTCCCCAGCGGGAATGAGCAGTTCTTC.

This clonotype was found many times. The V gene is TRBV6-2 or TRBV6-3, the J gene TRBJ1-1, with D possibly TRBD1 on 6 matching bases. V was clipped by 5 bases and J by 1 base, with 8 bases between them. The germline V gene has CDR1 MNHEY and CDR2 SVGEGT. The CDR3 has 13 amino acids. The DNA of the CDR3 is TGTGCCAGCAGTCGGACAGAGAACACTGAAGCTTTCTTT. As protein: CASSRTENTEAFF.

This clonotype has only a few counts. This sequence joins TRBV10-2 and TRBJ2-1, with TRBD2 matching over 15 bases. The CDR3 runs to 17 residues. J lost 9 bases, V lost 3 bases, and 9 bases had no gene match. Per germline, CDR1 WSHSY and CDR2 SAAADI. The CDR3 sequence: CASSDHGTSGRYSEQFF. CDR3 nucleotide sequence: TGCGCCAGCAGTGACCACGGGACTAGCGGGAGGTATAGTGAGCAGTTCTTC.

This clonotype was recorded many times. The chain combines TRBV7-2 with TRBJ2-7; 8 bases are a match to TRBD2. Unmatched junction bases numbered 4, after V lost 5 bases and J lost 1 base. The germline V gene encodes CDR1 SGHTA and CDR2 FQGNSA. The CDR3 length is 14 residues. CDR3 loop: CASSPAGESYEQYF. In DNA, the CDR3 is TGTGCCAGCAGCCCAGCGGGAGAGTCCTACGAGCAGTACTTC. The whole variable domain, remainder taken from reference TRBV7-2 and TRBJ2-7, is GAGVSQSPSNKVTEKGKDVELRCDPISGHTALYWYRQSLGQGLEFLIYFQGNSAPDKSGLPSDRFSAERTGGSVSTLTIQRTQQEDSAVYLCASSPAGESYEQYFGPGTRLTVT.

This clonotype has at least ten counts. The chain couples TRBV27 to TRBJ1-4, with a possible D match to TRBD1 (5 bases). CDR3 length: 13 residues. Germline assignment: CDR1 MNHEY and CDR2 SMNVEV (reference sequence). With 7 bases removed from V and 5 bases from J, the gap between germline ends came to 11 bases. CDR3 DNA sequence: TGTGCCAGCAACTCTGGGGGGAATGAAAAACTGTTTTTT. This codes for CASNSGGNEKLFF. Looking up the rest from reference TRBV27 and TRBJ1-4 gives the full variable domain: EAQVTQNPRYLITVTGKKLTVTCSQNMNHEYMSWYRQDPGLGLRQIYYSMNVEVTDKGDVPEGYKVSRKEKRNFPLILESPSPNQTSLYFCASNSGGNEKLFFGSGTQLSVL.

CDR3 sequence (DNA): TGTGCCTGGAATCCTGCCCCTCTACTGAACACTGAAGCTTTCTTT. It codes for CAWNPAPLLNTEAFF. The V and J genes are TRBV30 and TRBJ1-1; D call uncertain. The germline gives CDR1 GTSNPN, CDR2 SVGIG (reference sequence). The CDR3 contains 15 residues. The V gene lost 4 bases and the J gene lost 0 bases, with 15 bases spanning the gap.